The 11 T cell receptor beta chains in this list originate from one sample, sequenced in a study of CD8+ T cells in alopecia areata. cDNA serving as the sequencing template came from extracted, reverse transcribed RNA. Some clones are missing from TCRdb's copy, which holds only in-frame ones; the method was immunoSEQ multiplex PCR. The data show around 100,000 clones, 35% to 45% seen once. Sequencing was done on a sample of CD4+ T cells sorted from blood. The receptors come from a human donor with alopecia areata.

This clone has ten or more counts. Other DNA sequences of this sample code for an identical CDR3. The chain combines TRBV7-9 with TRBJ2-7; 8 nucleotides match TRBD2. The V and J ends lost 1 base and 4 bases, in that order; junction bases with no gene match: 3. The CDR3 contains 14 residues. The V gene's germline CDR1 is SEHNR and CDR2 FQNEAQ (reference sequence). The CDR3 DNA follows: TGTGCCAGCAGCTTAGGTGGGACTAGTTACGAGCAGTACTTC. It yields the protein CASSLGGTSYEQYF.

Only a few counts were recorded for this clone. The V and J genes are TRBV6-5 and TRBJ1-5; no clear D gene. Trimming took 0 bases from V and 7 from J, leaving 4 bases between them. CDR1 MNHEY and CDR2 SVGAGI come from the germline V gene. This CDR3 spans 12 amino acids. This CDR3 is CASSYSGQPQHF. The DNA of the CDR3 is TGTGCCAGCAGTTACTCGGGGCAGCCCCAGCATTTT.

This clone was found a few times. The J gene is TRBJ2-1, the V gene TRBV15; D is unresolved. The germline V gene encodes CDR1 LNHNV and CDR2 YYDKDF (reference sequence). V was trimmed by 0 bases and J by 8 bases, leaving 11 bases between them. The CDR3 has 14 amino acids. The CDR3 sequence: CATSRDNGHYEQFF. Here the CDR3 DNA reads TGTGCCACCAGCAGAGATAATGGTCACTATGAGCAGTTCTTC.

J is TRBJ2-3 and V is TRBV29-1; no definite D call. Germline V gene data show CDR1 as SQVTM and CDR2 as ANQGSEA. The germline V and J ends were trimmed by 4 bases and 1 base, with 12 bases remaining between them. The CDR3 has 14 residues. CDR3 sequence (DNA): TGCAGCGTTGTAGCCTCTCCTGGCACAGATACGCAGTATTTT. Translating gives CSVVASPGTDTQYF.

The chain recombines TRBV7-8 with TRBJ2-7; 13 positions match TRBD2. Germline CDR1 SGHVS, CDR2 FQNEAQ. The CDR3 totals 16 residues. Germline trimming cut 9 bases from V and 6 bases from J; bases unmatched to any gene: 14. Here the CDR3 DNA reads TGTGCCAGTCACCCTGGACTAGCGGGAGTCGCAGCCGAGCAGTACTTC. Amino acid sequence: CASHPGLAGVAAEQYF.

The rearrangement uses TRBV27 and TRBJ2-1; D is perhaps TRBD2 (5 bases). The V gene lost 6 bases and the J gene lost 4 bases, with 28 bases spanning the gap. There are 19 residues in the CDR3. Germline V gene lookup returns CDR1 MNHEY and CDR2 SMNVEV (reference sequence). This chain's CDR3 is CASRVTARGLALRYNEQFF. CDR3 sequence (DNA): TGTGCCAGCAGAGTTACCGCACGGGGTTTAGCATTAAGGTACAATGAGCAGTTCTTC.

Only one count was recorded for this clone. This sample also contains other DNA sequences that code for the same CDR3. The chain joins TRBV5-1 to TRBJ1-1, with 7 bases matching TRBD1. V gave up 0 bases and J gave up 5 bases; unmatched junction bases: 4. CDR1 and CDR2 from the germline V gene are SGHRS and YFSETQ. The CDR3 contains 14 residues. Here the CDR3 reads CASSLGQGGTEAFF. For the CDR3, the DNA is TGCGCCAGCAGCTTGGGGCAGGGGGGAACTGAAGCTTTCTTT.

This clone showed up just a few times. The chain joins TRBV20-1 to TRBJ2-7; D uncertain. The CDR3 is 11 residues long. Per the germline V gene, CDR1 is DFQATT and CDR2 is SNEGSKA (reference sequence). V lost 3 bases and J lost 6, with 9 bases in between. CDR3 region: CSASRSAEQYF. The CDR3 nucleotides are TGCAGTGCTAGTCGAAGCGCCGAGCAGTACTTC.

This clone was seen more than once but under ten times. V and J are TRBV2 and TRBJ1-5; D unresolved. The ends were cut back, 0 bases at V and 7 bases at J, with 16 bases in the middle. The CDR3 extends over 16 amino acids. Germline loops: CDR1 SNHLY, CDR2 FYNNEI. The CDR3 bases are TGTGCCAGCAGTGAAGCAGGATTGTCCAGGACCCAGCCCCAGCATTTT. Amino acid sequence: CASSEAGLSRTQPQHF.

There are a few counts of this clone. This chain connects TRBV7-9 to TRBJ2-7; TRBD1 matches 7 bases. This CDR3 region has 16 residues. CDR1 is SEHNR and CDR2 is FQNEAQ in the germline V gene (reference sequence). Trimming removed 1 base from V and 3 bases from J; junction bases left unmatched: 9. CDR3 residues: CASSLVGDRVLYEQYF. CDR3 nucleotides: TGTGCCAGCAGCTTAGTGGGAGACAGGGTTCTCTACGAGCAGTACTTC.

The J gene is TRBJ2-7, the V gene TRBV14, with 7 bases that match TRBD1. Trimming at V came to 1 base and at J to 6 bases, leaving 3 bases not matched to a gene. CDR1 and CDR2 (germline): SGHDN, FVKESK. The CDR3 extends over 13 amino acids. CDR3 DNA sequence: TGTGCCAGCAGCCAAGTTAGACAGGGCGAGCAGTACTTC. Residues: CASSQVRQGEQYF.